The 20 T cell receptor beta chains reported below all come from one sample, sequenced in a study of regulatory T cells in long-lasting Graves disease. The time point: persistent/refractory GD, antithyroid drugs over 5 years with positive TRAb. Extracted PBMC RNA gave rise to the TCR library. In building TCR beta libraries, iRepertoire HTBI primers were used together with Arm-PCR of CDR3 regions. MiXCR was run by TCRdb on the multiplex PCR reads, yielding one entry per CDR3 protein. Among about 470,000 distinct CDR3 sequences listed, roughly 20% were seen once. Material: peripheral blood mononuclear cells (PBMCs), obtained when the disease was refractory, from a patient treated with antithyroid drugs. These receptors all come from a female donor with Graves disease.

This clonotype came up many times. The rearrangement links TRBV20-1 to TRBJ2-5; D unresolved. Germline V gene data show CDR1 as DFQATT and CDR2 as SNEGSKA (reference sequence). The ends were cut back, 6 bases at V and 2 bases at J, with 13 bases in the middle. The length of the CDR3 is 13 residues. CDR3 sequence reads: CSASIGRQETQYF. CDR3 coding DNA: TGCAGTGCCAGTATCGGCCGTCAAGAGACCCAGTACTTC.

The chain links TRBV10-3 to TRBJ2-1, with 9 bases fitting TRBD1. The ends lost 6 bases at V and 10 bases at J; junction bases unmatched: 13. The CDR3 sequence is 15 residues long. Germline V gene sequence: CDR1 ENHRY, CDR2 SYGVKD. The CDR3 spells CAIRERATGGREQFF. For the CDR3, the DNA is TGTGCCATCAGGGAGCGGGCGACAGGGGGTCGGGAGCAGTTCTTC.

This clonotype was counted only a few times. The chain uses TRBV27 and TRBJ2-5; no clear D gene. CDR1 and CDR2 from the germline V gene are MNHEY and SMNVEV (reference sequence). This CDR3 has 16 residues. Trimming stripped 5 bases from V and 5 bases from J, with 21 bases between. DNA for the CDR3: TGTGCCAGCAGTCCACTTACCACCCGTGGGTGGGAGACCCAGTACTTC. Encoded protein: CASSPLTTRGWETQYF.

This clonotype was counted many times. This rearrangement joins TRBV28 to TRBJ1-2; D might be TRBD1 (6 bases). There are 12 residues in the CDR3. Deletions cut 8 bases from V and 7 bases from J, with 14 bases between. Germline CDR1 is MDHEN and CDR2 is SYDVKM. CDR3 sequence (DNA): TGTGCCAGCCGAATACAGGGACGTGGCTACACCTTC. It is translated as CASRIQGRGYTF.

This chain joins TRBV24-1 and TRBJ2-1, with D unclear. The V gene's germline CDR1 is KGHDR and CDR2 SFDVKD. The V and J ends lost 4 bases and 0 bases respectively, with 3 bases between them. CDR3 size: 13 residues. The chain's CDR3 is CATSDSSYNEQFF. The CDR3 DNA sequence: TGTGCCACCAGTGACAGCTCCTACAATGAGCAGTTCTTC.

This clonotype was seen repeatedly, ten times or more. The rearrangement links TRBV6-1 to TRBJ2-5; 10 nucleotides align to TRBD1. Germline CDR1 MNHNS, CDR2 SASEGT. This CDR3 spans 15 amino acids. Trimming at V came to 5 bases and at J to 5 bases, leaving 8 bases not matched to a gene. CDR3 DNA sequence: TGTGCCAGCAGTAGTGACAGGGGGCGCGGGGAGACCCAGTACTTC. Translation gives CASSSDRGRGETQYF.

This sequence joins TRBV30 and TRBJ2-5, with 8 bases identical to TRBD2. Trimming at V came to 2 bases and at J to 14 bases, leaving 13 bases not matched to a gene. Germline values: CDR1 GTSNPN, CDR2 SVGIG (reference sequence). The CDR3 consists of 13 residues. CDR3 residues: CAWSRGSGNRRYF. Written as DNA, the CDR3 is TGTGCCTGGAGTCGTGGTAGCGGGAACCGCCGATACTTC.

Ten or more counts support this clonotype. The DNA of the CDR3 is TGTGCCAGCAGGTCACAGGGAGCTGGCGGGCATCAGCCCCAGCATTTT. This codes for CASRSQGAGGHQPQHF. V usage is TRBV12-3 or TRBV12-4 and J usage is TRBJ1-5, with D possibly matching TRBD1 (6 bases). V was clipped by 6 bases and J by 5 bases, with 20 bases between them. CDR3 length: 16 residues.

This clonotype showed up many times. This sequence joins TRBV6-1 and TRBJ2-7, with D possibly called TRBD1 or TRBD2 (5 bases each). Germline CDR1 is MNHNS and CDR2 is SASEGT. This CDR3 contains 17 residues. Deletions cut 6 bases from V and 3 bases from J, with 24 bases between. CDR3 DNA sequence: TGTGCCAGCAGGCAAGGACGGGGCGGTCAAAGCGGCTACGAGCAGTACTTC. Protein product: CASRQGRGGQSGYEQYF.

The gene calls are TRBV7-2 and TRBJ2-5, with 14 bases matching TRBD2. Germline V lookup: CDR1 SGHTA, CDR2 FQGNSA. V lost 5 bases, J lost 7 bases, and 12 bases stayed unmatched. The CDR3 is 17 residues long. CDR3 region: CASSPIKTSGRAGTQYF. DNA for the CDR3: TGTGCCAGCAGCCCGATCAAGACTAGCGGGAGGGCGGGGACCCAGTACTTC.

This clonotype was picked up many times. Germline and junction disagree at one end, which may indicate a read error. V usage is TRBV28 and J usage is TRBJ1-5; possible D gene TRBD1, 6 bases. From germline, CDR1 is MDHEN and CDR2 SYDVKM. The CDR3 runs 17 residues. CDR3 loop: CASSPRGVDRPKGQFTF. Written as DNA, the CDR3 is TGTGCCAGCAGTCCCCGGGGGGTTGACAGGCCAAAGGGCCAATTTACTTTT.

With regard to this clonotype: Being one base from a much bigger clone, this may be a read error. This sequence joins TRBV6-5 and TRBJ2-5; D unresolved. This CDR3 spans 14 amino acids. Germline V gene data show CDR1 as MNHEY and CDR2 as SVGAGI. Deletions cut 4 bases from V and 9 bases from J, with 18 bases between. CDR3 DNA: TGTGCCAGCAGTTTGCCGGGCCGCAAACGAGCCCAGTACTTC. This sequence encodes CASSLPGRKRAQYF.

Points on this clonotype: Its ends do not fully match the called genes, so a read error is possible. The chain is built from TRBV7-9 and TRBJ1-1; D may be TRBD1 (5 bases). The germline V gene encodes CDR1 SEHNR and CDR2 FQNEAQ (reference sequence). The CDR3 is 17 amino acids. The CDR3 here is CVSSLATSGSGRTEAFF. For the CDR3, the DNA is TGTGTCAGCAGCTTAGCCACCTCAGGGAGCGGACGGACTGAAGCTTTCTTT.

This clonotype was detected ten times or more. This chain joins TRBV12-5 and TRBJ1-1; D is undetermined. The V gene's germline CDR1 is LGHNT and CDR2 FRNRAP. Trimming took 6 bases from V and 6 from J, leaving 11 bases between them. This CDR3 comprises 12 residues. CDR3 residues: CASGLSFAEAFF. The CDR3 DNA reads as TGTGCTAGTGGCCTCAGTTTTGCTGAAGCTTTCTTT.

The chain employs TRBV28 and TRBJ2-5; TRBD2 aligns across 8 bases. With V trimmed by 4 bases and J by 2 bases, 6 bases remained unmatched. The CDR3 has 15 amino acids. Germline V gene lookup returns CDR1 MDHEN and CDR2 SYDVKM. CDR3 nucleotides: TGTGCCAGCAGTTCCTCGACTAGCGCGCAAGAGACCCAGTACTTC. Translated: CASSSSTSAQETQYF.

CDR3 nucleotides: TGTGCCATCAGTGACGGTCCGGCTATGGGGCGAAGCTCCTACGAGCAGTACTTC. Its protein product is CAISDGPAMGRSSYEQYF. The chain joins TRBV10-3 to TRBJ2-7, with a tentative D call TRBD1 (5 bases). V gave up 3 bases and J gave up 0 bases, with 21 bases separating them. Germline values: CDR1 ENHRY, CDR2 SYGVKD. The CDR3 loop spans 18 amino acids.

CDR3 in amino acids: CASSGRDRVTDTQYF. Here the CDR3 DNA reads TGTGCCAGCAGTGGCCGGGACAGGGTCACAGATACGCAGTATTTT. V is TRBV2 and J is TRBJ2-3, with 9 bases that match TRBD1. Germline lookup yields CDR1 SNHLY and CDR2 FYNNEI. Trimming removed 4 bases from V and 2 bases from J; junction bases left unmatched: 4. CDR3 size: 15 residues.

V and J are TRBV7-9 and TRBJ1-3; no clear D. V dropped 3 bases and J dropped 0 bases, with 9 bases sitting between them. The germline CDR1 and CDR2 sequences are SEHNR and FQNEAQ (reference sequence). CDR3 size: 15 residues. CDR3 amino acids: CASSFESHSGNTIYF. The DNA of the CDR3 is TGTGCCAGCAGCTTCGAATCCCACTCTGGAAACACCATATATTTT. Full variable domain (remainder filled in from reference TRBV7-9 and TRBJ1-3): DTGVSQNPRHKITKRGQNVTFRCDPISEHNRLYWYRQTLGQGPEFLTYFQNEAQLEKSRLLSDRFSAERPKGSFSTLEIQRTEQGDSAMYLCASSFESHSGNTIYFGEGSWLTVV.

This clonotype was observed at least ten times. The rearrangement links TRBV2 to TRBJ2-3; D is unclear. The CDR3 spans 15 residues. Germline V gives CDR1 SNHLY, CDR2 FYNNEI. Deletions cut 1 base from V and 3 bases from J, with 11 bases between. The CDR3 nucleotides read TGTGCCAGCAGTGAAGTAGCTCTCGCGACAGATACGCAGTATTTT. The encoded protein is CASSEVALATDTQYF.

The CDR3 DNA follows: TGTGCCAGCAACCGGGACGACGTTAGGGGGGCCAACGTCCTGACTTTC. Amino acid sequence: CASNRDDVRGANVLTF. V and J are TRBV2 and TRBJ2-6; D is tentatively TRBD1 or TRBD2 (5 bases each). V lost 7 bases, J lost 4 bases, and 17 bases lay in between. This CDR3 region has 16 residues. Looked up from germline, CDR1 is SNHLY and CDR2 is FYNNEI.